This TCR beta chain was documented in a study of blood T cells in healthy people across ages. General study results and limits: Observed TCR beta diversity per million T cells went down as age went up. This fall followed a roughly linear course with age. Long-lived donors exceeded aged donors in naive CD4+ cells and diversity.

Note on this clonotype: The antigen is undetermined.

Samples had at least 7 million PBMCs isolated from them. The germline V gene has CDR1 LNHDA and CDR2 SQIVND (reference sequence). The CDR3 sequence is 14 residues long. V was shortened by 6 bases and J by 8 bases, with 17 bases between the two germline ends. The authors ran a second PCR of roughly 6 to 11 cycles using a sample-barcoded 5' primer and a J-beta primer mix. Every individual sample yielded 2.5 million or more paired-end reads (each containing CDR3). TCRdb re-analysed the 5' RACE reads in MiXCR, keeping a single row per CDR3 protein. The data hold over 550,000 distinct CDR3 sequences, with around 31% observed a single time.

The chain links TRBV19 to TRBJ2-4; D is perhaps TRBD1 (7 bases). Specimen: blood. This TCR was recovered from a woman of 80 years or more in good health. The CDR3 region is CASRPRGTADIQYF. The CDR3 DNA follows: TGTGCCAGTAGACCCCGGGGGACAGCGGACATTCAGTACTTC.